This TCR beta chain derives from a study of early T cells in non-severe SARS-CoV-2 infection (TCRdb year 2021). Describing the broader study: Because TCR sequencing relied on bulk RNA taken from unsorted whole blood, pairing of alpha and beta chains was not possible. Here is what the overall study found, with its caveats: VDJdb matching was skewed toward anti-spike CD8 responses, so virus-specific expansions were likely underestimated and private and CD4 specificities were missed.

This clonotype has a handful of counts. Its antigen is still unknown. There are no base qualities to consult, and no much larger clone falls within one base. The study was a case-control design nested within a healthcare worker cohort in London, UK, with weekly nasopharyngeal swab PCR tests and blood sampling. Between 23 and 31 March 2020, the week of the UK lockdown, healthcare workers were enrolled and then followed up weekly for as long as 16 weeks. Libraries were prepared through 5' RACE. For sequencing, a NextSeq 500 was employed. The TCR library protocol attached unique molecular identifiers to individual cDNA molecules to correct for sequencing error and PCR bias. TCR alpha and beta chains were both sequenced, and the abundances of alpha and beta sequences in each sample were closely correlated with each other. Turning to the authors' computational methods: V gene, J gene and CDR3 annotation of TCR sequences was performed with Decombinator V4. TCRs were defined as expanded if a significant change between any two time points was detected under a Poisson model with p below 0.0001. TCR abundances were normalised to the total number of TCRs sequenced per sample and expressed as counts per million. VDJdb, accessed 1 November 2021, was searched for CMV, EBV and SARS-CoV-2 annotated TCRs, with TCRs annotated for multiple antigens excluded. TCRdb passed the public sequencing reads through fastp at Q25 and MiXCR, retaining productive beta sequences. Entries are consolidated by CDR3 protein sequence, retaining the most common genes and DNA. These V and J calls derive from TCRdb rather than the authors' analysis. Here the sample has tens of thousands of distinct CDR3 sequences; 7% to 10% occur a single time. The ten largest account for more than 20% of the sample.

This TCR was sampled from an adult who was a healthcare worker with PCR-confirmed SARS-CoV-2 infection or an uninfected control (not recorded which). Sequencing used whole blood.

The nucleotides are TGTGCCAGCATCATTCGACTAGCGGGGGTTGGAGAGACCCAGTACTTC. Its amino acids are CASIIRLAGVGETQYF. The sequence joins TRBV5-8 to TRBJ2-5; 12 central nucleotides agree with TRBD2. The CDR3 holds 16 amino acids from the cysteine to the phenylalanine. CDR3 DNA only is kept here, 48 bases in frame from base 1. CDR1 and CDR2 (SGHTS, YDEGEE) derive from the germline V gene. V and J are trimmed by 6 bases and 4 bases, and the gene matches miss 10 bases of the junction.